This entry lists 6 T cell receptor beta chains sequenced from one sample in a study of T cell responses to AZD1222 COVID-19 vaccine. Sequencing used immunoSEQ multiplex PCR; TCRdb keeps in-frame clones, though not all of them. The repertoire holds about 110,000 clones, with around 90% as singletons. The sequenced sample was peripheral blood, obtained on day 0 of AZD1222 vaccination. All receptors derive from an adult in good health.

This chain connects TRBV4-2 to TRBJ2-5; TRBD1 agrees at 12 bases. Germline values: CDR1 LGHNA, CDR2 YNFKEQ. The length of the CDR3 is 21 residues. Trimming cost V 0 bases and J 2 bases; bases outside gene matches: 16. DNA of the CDR3: TGTGCCAGCAGCCAAGAATTACGAGGGACAGGGGGCGTCGCACGTCAAGAGACCCAGTACTTC. Residues: CASSQELRGTGGVARQETQYF.

The CDR3 DNA follows: TGTGCCAGCAGTTACTCGACCGGGAATGGCTACACCTTC. Translated, it gives CASSYSTGNGYTF. The chain recombines TRBV6-5 with TRBJ1-2; no reliable D call. The CDR3 totals 13 residues. Germline V CDR1 and CDR2: MNHEY, SVGAGI. V lost 0 bases to trimming and J lost 6 bases, with 8 bases between them.

The chain has TRBV4-2 and TRBJ2-7, with D perhaps matching TRBD2 (5 bases). CDR1 is LGHNA, CDR2 YNFKEQ, per germline. V was shortened by 0 bases and J by 3 bases, with 9 bases between the two germline ends. The CDR3 is made up of 14 amino acids. The CDR3 reads CASSQERAFYEQYF. As DNA, the CDR3 is TGTGCCAGCAGCCAAGAGAGGGCGTTCTACGAGCAGTACTTC.

The rearrangement links TRBV11-2 to TRBJ2-2; D is tentatively TRBD1 or TRBD2 (5 bases each). V was clipped by 5 bases and J by 4 bases, with 17 bases between them. The length of the CDR3 is 16 residues. The V gene's germline CDR1 is SGHAT and CDR2 FQNNGV. The CDR3 sequence is CASSPEVGVPTGELFF. Here the CDR3 DNA reads TGTGCCAGCAGCCCCGAAGTGGGGGTACCCACCGGGGAGCTGTTTTTT.

The chain employs TRBV5-5 and TRBJ1-2; no definite D call. The CDR3 extends over 15 amino acids. The V and J ends lost 4 bases and 2 bases respectively, with 15 bases between them. The germline V gene has CDR1 SGHKS and CDR2 YYEKEE (reference sequence). CDR3 sequence reads: CASSRGTLGNYGYTF. CDR3 coding DNA: TGTGCCAGCAGCCGCGGTACATTGGGGAACTATGGCTACACCTTC. Complete variable domain (other parts from reference TRBV5-5 and TRBJ1-2): DAGVTQSPTHLIKTRGQQVTLRCSPISGHKSVSWYQQVLGQGPQFIFQYYEKEERGRGNFPDRFSARQFPNYSSELNVNALLLGDSALYLCASSRGTLGNYGYTFGSGTRLTVV.

V and J are TRBV9 and TRBJ1-3; a possible D gene is TRBD1 (6 bases). Germline V CDR1 and CDR2: SGDLS, YYNGEE. Trimming shortened V by 1 base and J by 4 bases, and 12 bases separated the two germline ends. The CDR3 loop spans 15 amino acids. The CDR3 sequence: CASSVYGGRGNTIYF. In DNA, the CDR3 is TGTGCCAGCAGCGTATATGGGGGCCGAGGAAACACCATATATTTT.